This T cell receptor (beta chain) was captured in a study of T cell responses to AZD1222 COVID-19 vaccine. Libraries were prepared by immunoSEQ multiplex PCR; TCRdb keeps only in-frame clonotypes and omits some of them. The table lists about 180,000 clones, about 90% of them singletons, with about 7.2% in the top ten. Germline CDR1 LGHDT, CDR2 YNNKEL (reference sequence). There are 15 residues in the CDR3. With 4 bases clipped from V and 4 bases from J, the junction kept 7 bases outside the gene matches. The V call is TRBV3-1 (or the pseudogene TRBV3-2), the J call TRBJ2-5; 9 nucleotides agree with TRBD2. The receptor was isolated from an adult in good health. The specimen comprised peripheral blood, sampled on day 0 of AZD1222 vaccination. This CDR3 is CASSRGGAAGETQYF. CDR3 DNA: TGTGCCAGCAGCCGCGGGGGGGCGGCGGGAGAGACCCAGTACTTC.